Presented here are 27 T cell receptor beta chains from one specimen sequenced in a study of cytomegalovirus exposure and HLA in healthy donors. A multiplex PCR was run with 60 Vbeta primers and 13 Jbeta primers. TCRdb's copy holds only in-frame clones and misses some; the assay was immunoSEQ multiplex PCR. Its clone listing holds 200,000 to 250,000 clones. The specimen was PBMCs. Receptor source: a girl aged 2 to 10 in good health and CMV-seropositive.

The rearrangement links TRBV28 to TRBJ2-3, with 8 bases lining up with TRBD2. After removal of 7 bases from V and 1 base from J, the junction contained 7 bases not matched to a gene. Germline V gene data show CDR1 as MDHEN and CDR2 as SYDVKM. The CDR3 is 15 amino acids. CDR3: CASIPSGGRTDTQYF. The CDR3 region has the DNA TGTGCCAGCATTCCCTCGGGGGGGCGCACAGATACGCAGTATTTT.

The genes are TRBV18 and TRBJ2-1; 8 bases line up with TRBD1. CDR3 length: 13 amino acids. V shed 6 bases, J shed 7 bases, and the junction held 5 bases outside the gene matches. Looked up from germline, CDR1 is KGHSH and CDR2 is LQKENI. CDR3 sequence: CASSSDRANEQFF. In DNA form, the CDR3 reads TGTGCCAGCTCCTCGGACAGGGCAAATGAGCAGTTCTTC.

The rearrangement links TRBV11-2 to TRBJ2-2; a possible D gene is TRBD2 (6 bases). This CDR3 has 15 amino acids. V was cut by 6 bases and J by 0 bases, with 11 bases left in between. The germline V gene encodes CDR1 SGHAT and CDR2 FQNNGV. CDR3 in DNA: TGTGCCAGCAGTTTCAGCGGGTCGAACACCGGGGAGCTGTTTTTT. Protein sequence: CASSFSGSNTGELFF.

V usage is TRBV4-1 and J usage is TRBJ1-5, with TRBD1 as a possible D gene (6 bases). V was pared by 0 bases and J by 0 bases, with 12 bases between. This CDR3 contains 17 residues. Germline lookup yields CDR1 MGHRA and CDR2 YSYEKL. DNA for the CDR3: TGCGCCAGCAGCCAAGAATTGACAGGTTATAGCAATCAGCCCCAGCATTTT. Its translation: CASSQELTGYSNQPQHF.

The chain combines TRBV6-1 with TRBJ1-1; possibly TRBD1 for D (5 bases). Germline V CDR1 and CDR2: MNHNS, SASEGT. The CDR3 has 15 amino acids. Trimming left V 6 bases short and J 2 bases short, with 16 bases between. CDR3 sequence: CASSEGGGVNTEAFF. The CDR3 DNA reads as TGTGCCAGCAGCGAGGGTGGGGGGGTTAACACTGAAGCTTTCTTT.

The chain carries TRBV9 and TRBJ2-1, with D uncertain. The CDR3 extends over 14 amino acids. V lost 3 bases, J lost 2 bases, and 9 bases lay in between. Germline loops: CDR1 SGDLS, CDR2 YYNGEE. CDR3 nucleotide sequence: TGTGCCAGCAGCGCCCCGAGTCCCTACAATGAGCAGTTCTTC. Amino acid sequence: CASSAPSPYNEQFF.

The chain employs TRBV5-1 and TRBJ2-5; 8 bases line up with TRBD2. The CDR3 covers 15 residues. The germline gives CDR1 SGHRS, CDR2 YFSETQ. V shed 7 bases, J shed 3 bases, and the junction held 11 bases outside the gene matches. CDR3 sequence: CASRRSGSREETQYF. CDR3 nucleotides: TGCGCCAGCCGGCGGAGCGGGAGCAGGGAAGAGACCCAGTACTTC.

The V call is TRBV6-4, the J call TRBJ2-7; 7 bases are shared with TRBD2. Germline V gene lookup returns CDR1 MRHNA and CDR2 SNTAGT. The CDR3 covers 13 residues. Trimming took 11 bases from V and 2 from J; bases not matched to a gene: 9. The CDR3: CAPVQRDAYEQYF. In nucleotides, the CDR3 is TGTGCCCCCGTGCAGCGGGATGCCTACGAGCAGTACTTC.

The J gene is TRBJ1-5, the V gene TRBV2; 10 bases fit TRBD1. The CDR3 extends over 17 amino acids. The germline V gene has CDR1 SNHLY and CDR2 FYNNEI. With V trimmed by 5 bases and J by 5 bases, 12 bases remained unmatched. In nucleotides, the CDR3 is TGTGCCAGCAGTCAACCGGGACAGGGGCTCTATGATCAGCCCCAGCATTTT. Protein sequence: CASSQPGQGLYDQPQHF. Drawing the rest from reference TRBV2 and TRBJ1-5, the complete variable domain is EPEVTQTPSHQVTQMGQEVILRCVPISNHLYFYWYRQILGQKVEFLVSFYNNEISEKSEIFDDQFSVERPDGSNFTLKIRSTKLEDSAMYFCASSQPGQGLYDQPQHFGDGTRLSIL.

The chain employs TRBV10-1 and TRBJ2-1, with 12 nucleotides matching TRBD2. Germline trimming cut 4 bases from V and 7 bases from J; bases unmatched to any gene: 8. The V gene's germline CDR1 is WNHNN and CDR2 SYGVQD (reference sequence). The CDR3 runs to 16 residues. The CDR3 protein is CASSALGLAGYNEQFF. CDR3 DNA: TGCGCCAGCAGTGCCCTGGGACTAGCGGGCTATAATGAGCAGTTCTTC.

This chain connects TRBV10-3 to TRBJ2-7, with D possibly being TRBD2 (6 bases). Deletions cut 4 bases from V and 0 bases from J, with 10 bases between. The CDR3 totals 14 residues. Germline V gene lookup returns CDR1 ENHRY and CDR2 SYGVKD. The CDR3 loop is CAISGRDVSYEQYF. The CDR3, as DNA: TGTGCCATCAGTGGGAGGGACGTCTCCTACGAGCAGTACTTC.

Remarks on this clone: This CDR3 is also generated by other DNA sequences in the sample. This chain uses TRBV9 with TRBJ2-5; D gene uncertain. V lost 0 bases to trimming and J lost 3 bases, with 3 bases between them. Germline V gene data show CDR1 as SGDLS and CDR2 as YYNGEE. The CDR3 is 12 residues long. CDR3 DNA: TGTGCCAGCAGCGTAGGAGAAGAGACCCAGTACTTC. Translating gives CASSVGEETQYF.

The V call is TRBV7-6, the J call TRBJ1-5, with D possibly TRBD1 on 5 matching bases. Trimming removed 6 bases from V and 0 bases from J, with 9 bases in between. The CDR3 extends over 14 amino acids. CDR1 and CDR2 (germline): SGHVS, FNYEAQ. The CDR3 reads CASSDSYSNQPQHF. CDR3 DNA sequence: TGTGCCAGCAGTGACAGTTATAGCAATCAGCCCCAGCATTTT.

The rearrangement uses TRBV27 and TRBJ2-7; 10 bases map to TRBD2. CDR3 length equals 23 residues. After removal of 5 bases from V and 7 bases from J, the junction contained 35 bases not matched to a gene. Germline CDR1 MNHEY, CDR2 SMNVEV (reference sequence). In DNA form, the CDR3 reads TGTGCCAGCAGTGCAGTCACGGGACTTGCGCCGGGACTAGCGAGCCGCCCCACTCGGGAGCAGTACTTC. Protein: CASSAVTGLAPGLASRPTREQYF.

This chain connects TRBV7-3 to TRBJ2-7, with D perhaps matching TRBD2 (6 bases). The V end lost 4 bases, the J end lost 6 bases, and 16 bases lay between the germline ends. The CDR3 runs 14 residues. Germline CDR1 and CDR2: SGHTA and FQGTGA. The CDR3: CASSSGLRGSEQYF. CDR3 in DNA: TGTGCCAGCAGCTCCGGACTAAGAGGGTCCGAGCAGTACTTC.

V and J are TRBV6-1 and TRBJ2-2; the D gene is possibly TRBD2 (5 bases). Per germline, CDR1 MNHNS and CDR2 SASEGT. Trimming removed 6 bases from V and 6 bases from J, with 8 bases in between. There are 12 residues in the CDR3. The CDR3 protein is CASRLAPGELFF. The CDR3 nucleotides read TGTGCCAGCAGGCTAGCCCCCGGGGAGCTGTTTTTT.

About this clone: Given the absence of the conserved phenylalanine or tryptophan at the CDR3 end, a read error is likely. The CDR3 is CASSWEGAGTEAFS. CDR3 sequence (DNA): TGTGCCAGCAGTTGGGAGGGTGCAGGCACTGAAGCTTTCTCT. V usage is TRBV28 and J usage is TRBJ1-1; D not resolved. The germline V gene encodes CDR1 MDHEN and CDR2 SYDVKM. V dropped 4 bases and J dropped 4 bases, with 13 bases sitting between them. CDR3 size: 14 residues.

This chain connects TRBV7-6 to TRBJ2-1, with a tentative D call TRBD1 (5 bases). V was trimmed by 4 bases and J by 7 bases, leaving 17 bases between them. Germline CDR1 and CDR2: SGHVS and FNYEAQ. This CDR3 has 15 residues. The CDR3 nucleotides are TGTGCCAGCAGCTCCTTTTCCAGGGCCCTTAATGAGCAGTTCTTC. Translating it yields CASSSFSRALNEQFF.

The V call is TRBV29-1, the J call TRBJ2-2, with D possibly matching TRBD2 (5 bases). Trimming removed 1 base at V and 7 bases at J, with 10 bases between. The CDR3 covers 13 residues. Germline V gene sequence: CDR1 SQVTM, CDR2 ANQGSEA. This CDR3 reads CSVEGGFYGELFF. The CDR3, as DNA: TGCAGCGTTGAAGGAGGGTTCTACGGGGAGCTGTTTTTT.

CDR3 in amino acids: CASSNPPVGGSNQPQHF. CDR3 nucleotides: TGTGCCAGCAGCAACCCACCTGTGGGGGGAAGCAATCAGCCCCAGCATTTT. This chain joins TRBV28 and TRBJ1-5; TRBD1 is a possible D gene (5 bases). Trimming took off 6 bases at V and 1 base at J, with 19 bases between the two ends. CDR1 and CDR2 from the germline V gene are MDHEN and SYDVKM. This CDR3 is 17 amino acids long.

The chain carries TRBV5-6 and TRBJ1-3; 7 bases fit TRBD1. Germline CDR1 SGHDT, CDR2 YYEEEE. This CDR3 contains 17 residues. J was trimmed by 4 bases and V by 4 bases; bases with no gene match: 14. The DNA for the CDR3 is TGTGCCAGCAGCCACAGCCCAACAGGGGTGATCGGAAACACCATATATTTT. Translated, it gives CASSHSPTGVIGNTIYF. Supplemented by reference TRBV5-6 and TRBJ1-3, the full variable domain reads DAGVTQSPTHLIKTRGQQVTLRCSPKSGHDTVSWYQQALGQGPQFIFQYYEEEERQRGNFPDRFSGHQFPNYSSELNVNALLLGDSALYLCASSHSPTGVIGNTIYFGEGSWLTVV.

The V call is TRBV28, the J call TRBJ2-1; D perhaps matches TRBD2 (6 bases). The germline V gene encodes CDR1 MDHEN and CDR2 SYDVKM. The CDR3 covers 15 residues. Between the trimmed V and J ends, which lost 6 bases and 0 bases, there was a span of 12 bases. In nucleotides, the CDR3 is TGTGCCAGCAGGGAAGCGGGCTACTCCTACAATGAGCAGTTCTTC. Protein sequence: CASREAGYSYNEQFF. Drawing the rest from reference TRBV28 and TRBJ2-1, the complete variable domain is DVKVTQSSRYLVKRTGEKVFLECVQDMDHENMFWYRQDPGLGLRLIYFSYDVKMKEKGDIPEGYSVSREKKERFSLILESASTNQTSMYLCASREAGYSYNEQFFGPGTRLTVL.

The chain joins TRBV7-3 to TRBJ2-3; 8 nucleotides line up with TRBD2. The CDR3 contains 14 residues. CDR1 is SGHTA, CDR2 FQGTGA, per germline. Germline trimming cut 11 bases from V and 8 bases from J; bases unmatched to any gene: 15. The DNA of the CDR3 is TGTGCCTCGGCGATTAGCGGGACCTCGGGTACGCAGTATTTT. It yields the protein CASAISGTSGTQYF.

J is TRBJ2-2 and V is TRBV9, with 10 bases lining up with TRBD2. The trim removed 4 bases at V and 4 bases at J, leaving 4 bases unmatched. Per germline, CDR1 SGDLS and CDR2 YYNGEE. There are 15 residues in the CDR3. CDR3 coding DNA: TGTGCCAGCAGCCCGCGGACTAGCGGCACCGGGGAGCTGTTTTTT. As protein: CASSPRTSGTGELFF. Complete variable domain (other parts from reference TRBV9 and TRBJ2-2): DSGVTQTPKHLITATGQRVTLRCSPRSGDLSVYWYQQSLDQGLQFLIQYYNGEERAKGNILERFSAQQFPDLHSELNLSSLELGDSALYFCASSPRTSGTGELFFGEGSRLTVL.

The rearrangement joins TRBV28 to TRBJ1-2; the D is unclear. The germline V gene has CDR1 MDHEN and CDR2 SYDVKM. The V and J ends lost 1 base and 4 bases respectively, with 7 bases between them. The CDR3 has 13 amino acids. For the CDR3, the DNA is TGTGCCAGCAGTTTATCGGGTTTCTATGGCTACACCTTC. The encoded protein is CASSLSGFYGYTF.

The rearrangement links TRBV7-9 to TRBJ2-2; 8 nucleotides line up with TRBD1. The trim removed 4 bases at V and 4 bases at J, leaving 17 bases unmatched. This CDR3 has 19 residues. The germline CDR1 and CDR2 sequences are SEHNR and FQNEAQ (reference sequence). The CDR3 region is CASSSTWGRQGPSTGELFF. DNA of the CDR3: TGTGCCAGCAGCTCCACCTGGGGACGACAGGGGCCGAGCACCGGGGAGCTGTTTTTT.

The chain links TRBV5-1 to TRBJ1-2, with a possible D match to TRBD1 (5 bases). This CDR3 contains 14 residues. Trimming pared 3 bases from V and 8 bases from J, leaving 17 bases between. The germline V gene has CDR1 SGHRS and CDR2 YFSETQ. Here the CDR3 reads CASSSGNAPVGYTF. Written as DNA, the CDR3 is TGCGCCAGCAGCTCAGGGAACGCTCCAGTGGGCTACACCTTC.